The 24 T cell receptor beta chains presented below share a single source sample, sequenced in a study of OX40 agonist ivuxolimab in advanced cancers. TCRdb's table, derived via immunoSEQ multiplex PCR, lists solely in-frame clones and lacks some. The sample lists under 60,000 clones; approximately 90% were seen once. Sequenced material: CD4+ or CD8+ T cells sorted from blood, taken in a trial of the OX40 agonist ivuxolimab. These receptors were collected from an adult with an advanced solid tumor such as melanoma, head and neck, liver or kidney cancer.

The V and J genes are TRBV7-9 and TRBJ2-5; 14 bases match TRBD2. The CDR3 runs 16 residues. Losses at the gene ends were 5 bases for V and 5 bases for J; bases not matched to a gene: 7. The germline CDR1 and CDR2 sequences are SEHNR and FQNEAQ (reference sequence). The CDR3 nucleotides are TGTGCCAGCAGCCTCGGACTAGCGGGAGGTGGCGAGACCCAGTACTTC. It translates to CASSLGLAGGGETQYF.

The chain carries TRBV6-6 and TRBJ2-1; a possible D gene is TRBD2 (5 bases). The CDR3 loop spans 15 amino acids. CDR1 and CDR2 from the germline V gene are MNHNY and SVGAGI (reference sequence). V dropped 0 bases and J dropped 5 bases, with 11 bases sitting between them. For the CDR3, the DNA is TGTGCCAGCAGTTACTCTGTGGACTTGGACAATGAGCAGTTCTTC. Translation: CASSYSVDLDNEQFF.

A remark on this clone: Other DNA variants within this sample encode the same CDR3. For the CDR3, the DNA is TGTGCCAGCAGTTTTCTAGCGGGGGGGCTAGATGGGGAGCTGTTTTTT. Amino acid sequence: CASSFLAGGLDGELFF. The genes are TRBV27 and TRBJ2-2; 12 nucleotides match TRBD2. In germline, CDR1 is MNHEY, CDR2 SMNVEV (reference sequence). The V and J ends lost 3 bases and 8 bases, in that order; junction bases with no gene match: 7. The CDR3 length is 16 residues.

V gene TRBV27 combines with J gene TRBJ2-3; 10 bases match TRBD2. CDR1 and CDR2 from the germline V gene are MNHEY and SMNVEV (reference sequence). The CDR3 is 14 amino acids. V shed 5 bases and J 6 bases; nucleotides not matched to a gene: 5. The CDR3: CASSLPGLADTQYF. The CDR3 nucleotides are TGTGCCAGCAGTCTACCGGGACTAGCGGATACGCAGTATTTT.

V and J are TRBV19 and TRBJ1-2; possible D gene TRBD1, 6 bases. V was pared by 7 bases and J by 7 bases, with 25 bases between. The V gene's germline CDR1 is LNHDA and CDR2 SQIVND (reference sequence). The CDR3 length is 16 residues. The CDR3 here is CASKAGGGRGGGGYTF. CDR3 DNA sequence: TGTGCCAGTAAGGCCGGGGGAGGCAGGGGAGGAGGTGGCTACACCTTC. Using reference TRBV19 and TRBJ1-2 for the parts outside the CDR3, the full variable domain is DGGITQSPKYLFRKEGQNVTLSCEQNLNHDAMYWYRQDPGQGLRLIYYSQIVNDFQKGDIAEGYSVSREKKESFPLTVTSAQKNPTAFYLCASKAGGGRGGGGYTFGSGTRLTVV.

The chain joins TRBV6-6 to TRBJ1-4, with 7 bases aligning to TRBD1. With V trimmed by 2 bases and J by 2 bases, 2 bases remained unmatched. The CDR3 is made up of 15 amino acids. From germline, CDR1 is MNHNY and CDR2 SVGAGI (reference sequence). CDR3 residues: CASSYTGATNEKLFF. The CDR3 DNA sequence: TGTGCCAGCAGTTACACAGGGGCGACTAATGAAAAACTGTTTTTT.

The chain is built from TRBV29-1 and TRBJ1-1; unclear D gene. Looked up from germline, CDR1 is SQVTM and CDR2 is ANQGSEA. The CDR3 has 14 residues. Trimming shortened V by 3 bases and J by 0 bases, and 11 bases separated the two germline ends. The CDR3 region has the DNA TGCAGCGTTGATTGGCAGAGAATGAACACTGAAGCTTTCTTT. It is translated as CSVDWQRMNTEAFF. Supplemented by reference TRBV29-1 and TRBJ1-1, the full variable domain reads SAVISQKPSRDICQRGTSLTIQCQVDSQVTMMFWYRQQPGQSLTLIATANQGSEATYESGFVIDKFPISRPNLTFSTLTVSNMSPEDSSIYLCSVDWQRMNTEAFFGQGTRLTVV.

The rearrangement links TRBV19 to TRBJ1-2; a possible D gene is TRBD1 (6 bases). Trimming stripped 7 bases from V and 2 bases from J, with 20 bases between. This CDR3 spans 16 amino acids. Per the germline V gene, CDR1 is LNHDA and CDR2 is SQIVND (reference sequence). CDR3 residues: CASTIGTRVANYGYTF. CDR3 nucleotide sequence: TGTGCCAGTACCATTGGGACACGGGTAGCGAACTATGGCTACACCTTC.

The CDR3 bases are TGTGCCAGCAGTTTGGGTCAGGGGCGAATGAACACTGAAGCTTTCTTT. It is translated as CASSLGQGRMNTEAFF. V and J are TRBV27 and TRBJ1-1; a weak D match, TRBD1 (6 bases). CDR1 is MNHEY and CDR2 is SMNVEV in the germline V gene (reference sequence). V was clipped by 3 bases and J by 0 bases, with 14 bases between them. This CDR3 comprises 16 residues.

The chain recombines TRBV6-1 with TRBJ2-3, with a weak D call TRBD1 (6 bases). The CDR3 length is 15 residues. CDR1 is MNHNS and CDR2 is SASEGT in the germline V gene. V was shortened by 6 bases and J by 4 bases, with 17 bases between the two germline ends. The chain's CDR3 is CASRIGLGAPDTQYF. The CDR3 nucleotides read TGTGCCAGCAGGATAGGATTGGGGGCCCCAGATACGCAGTATTTT.

The chain couples TRBV27 to TRBJ2-7, with D perhaps matching TRBD1 (6 bases). Germline assignment: CDR1 MNHEY and CDR2 SMNVEV (reference sequence). The CDR3 contains 13 residues. The ends were cut back, 6 bases at V and 4 bases at J, with 13 bases in the middle. The CDR3 loop is CASSSTGNYEQYF. The CDR3 DNA is TGTGCCAGCAGCTCCACAGGGAATTACGAGCAGTACTTC.

The rearrangement links TRBV4-1 to TRBJ2-7; weak D call: TRBD2 (6 bases). The germline gives CDR1 MGHRA, CDR2 YSYEKL. Trimming took 4 bases from V and 1 from J, leaving 11 bases between them. CDR3 length: 14 residues. CDR3 sequence reads: CASSLLALSYEQYF. The CDR3 DNA sequence: TGCGCCAGCAGCCTACTAGCCCTTTCCTACGAGCAGTACTTC.

This clone occurred a few times. CDR3 DNA sequence: TGTGCCAGCAGCGTAGTAGGAGGGAACACCATATATTTT. This encodes CASSVVGGNTIYF. The rearrangement joins TRBV9 to TRBJ1-3, with D unclear. Germline assignment: CDR1 SGDLS and CDR2 YYNGEE. The CDR3 sequence is 13 residues long. V was pared by 0 bases and J by 7 bases, with 8 bases between.

The chain is built from TRBV13 and TRBJ2-6; D not certain. Trimming cost V 1 base and J 0 bases, with 10 bases left between them. The CDR3 extends over 17 amino acids. The germline V gene has CDR1 PRHDT and CDR2 FYEKMQ (reference sequence). Here the CDR3 reads CASSLVPNFSGANVLTF. CDR3 coding DNA: TGTGCCAGCAGCTTAGTCCCAAATTTCTCTGGGGCCAACGTCCTGACTTTC. The full variable domain, rest sourced from reference TRBV13 and TRBJ2-6, is AAGVIQSPRHLIKEKRETATLKCYPIPRHDTVYWYQQGPGQDPQFLISFYEKMQSDKGSIPDRFSAQQFSDYHSELNMSSLELGDSALYFCASSLVPNFSGANVLTFGAGSRLTVL.

V gene TRBV19 combines with J gene TRBJ2-5; D assignment may be TRBD1 or TRBD2 (5 bases each). Per germline, CDR1 LNHDA and CDR2 SQIVND (reference sequence). The CDR3 is 15 residues long. V shed 2 bases and J shed 5 bases, with 15 bases lying between them. This chain's CDR3 is CASSIYEGIGETQYF. In DNA, the CDR3 is TGTGCCAGTAGTATATATGAGGGGATTGGGGAGACCCAGTACTTC.

V usage is TRBV6-1 and J usage is TRBJ2-7, with unresolved D. CDR1 is MNHNS, CDR2 SASEGT, per germline. V was trimmed by 1 base and J by 7 bases, leaving 5 bases between them. CDR3 length: 11 residues. The CDR3 bases are TGTGCCAGCAGTGAAGGCCCAGAGCAGTACTTC. It is translated as CASSEGPEQYF.

In its sample, this clone was seen once. The V call is TRBV28, the J call TRBJ1-1; unclear D gene. The germline V gene has CDR1 MDHEN and CDR2 SYDVKM. This CDR3 region has 11 residues. V was pared by 6 bases and J by 6 bases, with 8 bases between. In nucleotides, the CDR3 is TGTGCCAGCAGAATTTTCGCTGAAGCTTTCTTT. Translation: CASRIFAEAFF.

This chain connects TRBV7-9 to TRBJ2-7; no firm D call. The CDR3 totals 13 residues. Trimming removed 3 bases at V and 3 bases at J, with 9 bases between. CDR1 and CDR2 (germline): SEHNR, FQNEAQ (reference sequence). CDR3: CASSLPAYYEQYF. CDR3 coding DNA: TGTGCCAGCAGCTTGCCCGCCTACTACGAGCAGTACTTC.

The chain recombines TRBV19 with TRBJ2-7; 13 bases are shared with TRBD2. This CDR3 region has 20 residues. Losses at the gene ends were 3 bases for V and 3 bases for J; bases not matched to a gene: 17. Germline lookup yields CDR1 LNHDA and CDR2 SQIVND (reference sequence). This chain's CDR3 is CASSILHPERTSGSNYEQYF. CDR3 nucleotide sequence: TGTGCCAGTAGTATTCTACACCCGGAACGGACTAGCGGGAGTAACTACGAGCAGTACTTC.

With regard to this clone: The junction departs from germline at one end; a sequencing error may be responsible. The CDR3 DNA follows: TGTGCTAGCAGCTTCGGAGGAACCTACAATGAGCAGTTCTTC. This sequence encodes CASSFGGTYNEQFF. The chain carries TRBV7-7 and TRBJ2-1; D possibly corresponds to TRBD2 (5 bases). CDR3 length equals 14 residues. Germline V gene data show CDR1 as SSHAT and CDR2 as FNYEAQ (reference sequence).

This sequence joins TRBV2 and TRBJ2-5, with 11 bases aligning to TRBD2. The DNA end favors TRBJ2-7, so the J call may be wrong. CDR1 is SNHLY and CDR2 is FYNNEI in the germline V gene. This CDR3 is built from 18 residues. The CDR3: CASSGRLAGGHSTYEQYF. DNA for the CDR3: TGTGCCAGCAGTGGCCGGCTAGCGGGAGGCCATAGCACCTACGAGCAGTACTTC.

The rearrangement uses TRBV9 and TRBJ2-3, with 7 bases aligning to TRBD1. The V segment lost 3 bases and the J segment 0 bases; nucleotides outside the gene matches: 10. Germline CDR1 SGDLS, CDR2 YYNGEE. CDR3 length: 17 residues. DNA of the CDR3: TGTGCCAGCAGCGCAGACCGGACAGGCTTTAGCACAGATACGCAGTATTTT. Its translation is CASSADRTGFSTDTQYF.

The chain carries TRBV6-5 and TRBJ2-7; D remains unclear. Between the trimmed V and J ends, which lost 10 bases and 1 base, there was a span of 11 bases. Per germline, CDR1 MNHEY and CDR2 SVGAGI. This CDR3 is built from 12 residues. The CDR3 DNA reads TGTGCCACCAAATCCCATTCCTACGAGCAGTACTTC. Its protein product is CATKSHSYEQYF.

The rearrangement links TRBV27 to TRBJ2-1; D gene uncertain. Germline CDR1 MNHEY, CDR2 SMNVEV (reference sequence). CDR3 length equals 13 residues. V was clipped by 3 bases and J by 8 bases, with 11 bases between them. The CDR3 is CASSFARSHEQFF. DNA of the CDR3: TGTGCCAGCAGTTTTGCGAGGTCCCATGAGCAGTTCTTC.